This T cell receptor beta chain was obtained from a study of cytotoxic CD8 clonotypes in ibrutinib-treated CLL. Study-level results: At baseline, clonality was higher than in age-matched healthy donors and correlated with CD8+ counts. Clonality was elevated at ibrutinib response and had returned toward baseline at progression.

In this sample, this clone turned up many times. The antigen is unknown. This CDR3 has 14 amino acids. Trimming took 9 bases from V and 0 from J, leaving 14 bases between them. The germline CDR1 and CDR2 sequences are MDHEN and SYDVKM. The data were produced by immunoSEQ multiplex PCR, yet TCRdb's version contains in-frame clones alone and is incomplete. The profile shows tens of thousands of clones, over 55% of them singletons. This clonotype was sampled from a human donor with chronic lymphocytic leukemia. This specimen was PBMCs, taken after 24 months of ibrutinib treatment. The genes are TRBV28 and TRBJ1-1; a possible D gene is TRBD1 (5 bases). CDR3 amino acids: CASTMGPLNTEAFF. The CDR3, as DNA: TGTGCCAGTACAATGGGGCCGTTGAACACTGAAGCTTTCTTT.